These 13 T cell receptor beta chains were all obtained from the same sample, sequenced in a study of post-analysis software for immune sequencing data. Study-wide results and limits: Compared with controls, patients had more of about five TRBV segments, including TRBV5-6, TRBV5-1 and TRBV20-1.

Presence of unique molecular identifiers characterized the TCR beta cDNA libraries. TCRdb re-analysed the PCR reads in MiXCR, keeping a single row per CDR3 protein. The sample records 430,000 or so distinct CDR3 sequences, approximately 38% being singletons. These TCRs are of unknown antigen specificity. The sample taken for sequencing was blood. These receptor sequences come from a girl aged 2 to 9 with multiple sclerosis.

V gene TRBV20-1 combines with J gene TRBJ2-2, with D perhaps TRBD2 (5 bases). The CDR3 length is 14 residues. CDR1 and CDR2 from the germline V gene are DFQATT and SNEGSKA (reference sequence). V was clipped by 5 bases and J by 1 base, with 11 bases between them. The CDR3 nucleotides read TGCAGTGCTGGAGGAGCTCTGAACACCGGGGAGCTGTTTTTT. Translated, it gives CSAGGALNTGELFF.

This clonotype was seen a few times. The V and J genes are TRBV28 and TRBJ1-5; the D is unclear. CDR3 length: 14 residues. V gave up 4 bases and J gave up 1 base, with 8 bases separating them. In germline, CDR1 is MDHEN, CDR2 SYDVKM. The CDR3 nucleotides read TGTGCCAGCAGTTGGGAGTTGAGCAATCAGCCCCAGCATTTT. Translating gives CASSWELSNQPQHF.

The chain has TRBV10-2 and TRBJ2-7; possibly TRBD1 or TRBD2 for D (5 bases each). The length of the CDR3 is 12 residues. Per the germline V gene, CDR1 is WSHSY and CDR2 is SAAADI. Trimming removed 8 bases at V and 1 base at J, with 9 bases between. CDR3 loop: CASQGPSYEQYF. In nucleotides, the CDR3 is TGCGCCAGCCAGGGACCTTCCTACGAGCAGTACTTC.

The CDR3 here is CASSQVQGGSGTEAFF. CDR3 in DNA: TGCGCCAGCAGCCAAGTGCAGGGGGGGAGTGGGACTGAAGCTTTCTTT. The chain joins TRBV4-1 to TRBJ1-1; the match to TRBD1 covers 7 bases. The ends lost 1 base at V and 5 bases at J; junction bases unmatched: 10. The germline CDR1 and CDR2 sequences are MGHRA and YSYEKL. This CDR3 spans 16 amino acids.

In this sample, this clonotype turned up many times. The rearrangement uses TRBV18 and TRBJ1-2; TRBD1 is a possible D gene (6 bases). V shed 1 base and J shed 6 bases, with 6 bases lying between them. Germline CDR1 KGHSH, CDR2 LQKENI. The CDR3 loop spans 12 amino acids. The CDR3 nucleotides are TGTGCCAGCTCACCACGACAGGATGGCTACACCTTC. Its translation is CASSPRQDGYTF.

The genes are TRBV5-5 and TRBJ2-7, with D hard to call. The CDR3 totals 14 residues. Germline CDR1 SGHKS, CDR2 YYEKEE (reference sequence). Trimming removed 0 bases at V and 2 bases at J, with 9 bases between. The CDR3 is CASSLAVSTYEQYF. CDR3 DNA: TGTGCCAGCAGCTTGGCGGTCTCCACCTACGAGCAGTACTTC.

This clonotype occurred a few times. The J gene is TRBJ1-1, the V gene TRBV29-1, with 10 bases lining up with TRBD1. CDR1 SQVTM and CDR2 ANQGSEA come from the germline V gene. The CDR3 consists of 16 residues. J lost 5 bases, V lost 7 bases, and 16 bases had no gene match. The CDR3 sequence: CSARGSLDRGRTEAFF. As DNA, the CDR3 is TGCAGCGCCCGAGGGTCCCTAGACAGGGGGCGAACTGAAGCTTTCTTT.

This clonotype has just a few counts. The rearrangement joins TRBV4-2 to TRBJ2-3; D gene uncertain. The CDR3 covers 16 residues. Germline loops: CDR1 LGHNA, CDR2 YNFKEQ. With 0 bases removed from V and 2 bases from J, the gap between germline ends came to 12 bases. The CDR3 region is CASSQETRHYTDTQYF. For the CDR3, the DNA is TGTGCCAGCAGCCAAGAGACTCGACACTACACAGATACGCAGTATTTT.

A few counts support this clonotype. The rearrangement links TRBV28 to TRBJ2-1; D is possibly TRBD2 (5 bases). Trimming took off 5 bases at V and 0 bases at J, with 17 bases between the two ends. Germline V lookup: CDR1 MDHEN, CDR2 SYDVKM. The CDR3 extends over 17 amino acids. The DNA for the CDR3 is TGTGCCAGCAGTCTAGGACTCCACCACCTCTCCTACAATGAGCAGTTCTTC. Protein: CASSLGLHHLSYNEQFF. Variable domain in full (rest from reference TRBV28 and TRBJ2-1): DVKVTQSSRYLVKRTGEKVFLECVQDMDHENMFWYRQDPGLGLRLIYFSYDVKMKEKGDIPEGYSVSREKKERFSLILESASTNQTSMYLCASSLGLHHLSYNEQFFGPGTRLTVL.

The J gene is TRBJ1-1, the V gene TRBV5-1; no clear D gene. The CDR3 contains 12 residues. Germline loops: CDR1 SGHRS, CDR2 YFSETQ. The germline V and J ends were trimmed by 2 bases and 5 bases, with 7 bases remaining between them. DNA for the CDR3: TGCGCCAGCAGCTTCCGTGGTACTGAAGCTTTCTTT. Protein: CASSFRGTEAFF.

The gene calls are TRBV5-5 and TRBJ2-3; D gene unclear. CDR1 is SGHKS and CDR2 is YYEKEE in the germline V gene (reference sequence). CDR3 size: 13 residues. Trimming cost V 3 bases and J 0 bases, with 5 bases left between them. The CDR3 DNA follows: TGTGCCAGCAGCTCGTTTAGCACAGATACGCAGTATTTT. Its protein product is CASSSFSTDTQYF.

The J gene is TRBJ2-7, the V gene TRBV5-5; 11 bases fit TRBD1. Germline V CDR1 and CDR2: SGHKS, YYEKEE (reference sequence). The V and J ends lost 3 bases and 1 base, in that order; junction bases with no gene match: 6. CDR3 length: 16 amino acids. The CDR3 DNA reads as TGTGCCAGCAGCTCTACAGGGACAGGGGGATCCTACGAGCAGTACTTC. Translating gives CASSSTGTGGSYEQYF.

This clonotype has a handful of counts. The chain links TRBV20-1 to TRBJ2-7, with D perhaps matching TRBD2 (6 bases). The CDR3 sequence is 15 residues long. V was shortened by 6 bases and J by 2 bases, with 20 bases between the two germline ends. Looked up from germline, CDR1 is DFQATT and CDR2 is SNEGSKA (reference sequence). DNA for the CDR3: TGCAGTGCCGAACCTCCGACTAGTAGCGCCTACGAGCAGTACTTC. Its protein is CSAEPPTSSAYEQYF.